This T cell receptor beta chain is from a study of blood T cell repertoires in COVID-19. Study background: Sites in the United States, Italy and Spain provided acute and convalescent COVID-19 samples. T cells, B-cell-depleted T cells, or PBMCs provided the cDNA or gDNA that served as material.

CDR3 size: 16 residues. V dropped 6 bases and J dropped 4 bases, with 16 bases sitting between them. Germline values: CDR1 MNHEY, CDR2 SVGAGI. Sequencing used immunoSEQ multiplex PCR; TCRdb keeps in-frame clones, though not all of them. The repertoire holds 150,000 to 200,000 clones, roughly four fifths seen once, with about 1.5% in the top ten. The sequenced sample consisted of peripheral blood. The origin of this receptor is a human donor in a cohort sampled during active COVID-19. The chain couples TRBV6-5 to TRBJ1-6; D perhaps matches TRBD1 (6 bases). CDR3 sequence: CASSYDRKSYNSPLHF. Here the CDR3 DNA reads TGTGCCAGCAGCTACGACAGGAAGAGTTATAATTCACCCCTCCACTTT.